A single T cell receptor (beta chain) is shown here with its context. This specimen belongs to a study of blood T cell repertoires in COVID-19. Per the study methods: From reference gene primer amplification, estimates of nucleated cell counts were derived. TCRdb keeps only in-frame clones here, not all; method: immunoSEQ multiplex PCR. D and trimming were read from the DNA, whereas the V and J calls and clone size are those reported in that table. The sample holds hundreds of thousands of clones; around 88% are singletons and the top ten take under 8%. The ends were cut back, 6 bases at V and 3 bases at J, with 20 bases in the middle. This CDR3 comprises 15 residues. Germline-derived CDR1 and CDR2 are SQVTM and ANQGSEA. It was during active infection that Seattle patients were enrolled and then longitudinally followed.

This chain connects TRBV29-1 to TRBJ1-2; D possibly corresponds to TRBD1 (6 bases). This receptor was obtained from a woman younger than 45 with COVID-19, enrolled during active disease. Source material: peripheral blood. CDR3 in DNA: TGCAGCGTCGATAACCCAAGGGGGTTTGACTATGGCTACACCTTC. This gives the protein CSVDNPRGFDYGYTF.